Following are 19 T cell receptor beta chains from one sample sequenced in a study of cytomegalovirus exposure and HLA in healthy donors. Clones were sequenced by immunoSEQ multiplex PCR, and TCRdb holds only the in-frame ones, with some missing. The profile shows around 73,000 clones, 85% to 90% of them singletons. Source material: PBMCs. These TCRs come from a woman younger than 30 in good health and CMV-seropositive.

V is TRBV6-5 and J is TRBJ1-1, with D perhaps TRBD1 (6 bases). CDR3 length: 14 residues. Germline CDR1 MNHEY, CDR2 SVGAGI. V was clipped by 10 bases and J by 2 bases, with 17 bases between them. The chain's CDR3 is CATGPGHQNTEAFF. The CDR3 DNA is TGTGCCACCGGGCCGGGACACCAAAACACTGAAGCTTTCTTT.

The chain couples TRBV6-1 to TRBJ2-7; TRBD1 matches at 7 bases. There are 15 residues in the CDR3. V dropped 7 bases and J dropped 0; count of bases not matched to a gene: 9. Germline V gene data show CDR1 as MNHNS and CDR2 as SASEGT. The CDR3 here is CASNPGQDSSYEQYF. As DNA, the CDR3 is TGTGCCAGCAACCCAGGACAGGATAGCTCCTACGAGCAGTACTTC.

This chain connects TRBV27 to TRBJ1-1, with D perhaps TRBD1 (6 bases). The CDR3 is 14 residues long. Deletions cut 6 bases from V and 0 bases from J, with 11 bases between. The V gene's germline CDR1 is MNHEY and CDR2 SMNVEV (reference sequence). CDR3 amino acids: CASRVDRMNTEAFF. The CDR3 coding sequence is TGTGCCAGCAGGGTTGACAGGATGAACACTGAAGCTTTCTTT.

This clone occurred a few times. DNA for the CDR3: TGTGCCAGTAGTATAACAGGGGTCTCTGGGGCCAACGTCCTGACTTTC. Amino acid sequence: CASSITGVSGANVLTF. This rearrangement joins TRBV19 to TRBJ2-6; 7 nucleotides agree with TRBD1. Losses at the gene ends were 2 bases for V and 0 bases for J; bases not matched to a gene: 1. This CDR3 has 16 amino acids. Germline CDR1 is LNHDA and CDR2 is SQIVND (reference sequence).

The chain combines TRBV27 with TRBJ2-1; the match to TRBD2 covers 9 bases. V lost 2 bases, J lost 6 bases, and 5 bases stayed unmatched. Germline loops: CDR1 MNHEY, CDR2 SMNVEV (reference sequence). This CDR3 spans 15 amino acids. CDR3 nucleotides: TGTGCCAGCAGTTTAGGTCTAGCGGGGTCCAATGAGCAGTTCTTC. It specifies CASSLGLAGSNEQFF.

This sequence joins TRBV6-1 and TRBJ2-1, with 7 positions matching TRBD2. V dropped 2 bases and J dropped 8; count of bases not matched to a gene: 6. Germline values: CDR1 MNHNS, CDR2 SASEGT. CDR3 size: 14 residues. CDR3 region: CASSELIRGDEQFF. CDR3 nucleotide sequence: TGTGCCAGCAGTGAACTGATACGGGGGGATGAGCAGTTCTTC.

The genes are TRBV7-2 and TRBJ1-2; possible D gene TRBD1, 5 bases. Germline V gene sequence: CDR1 SGHTA, CDR2 FQGNSA. CDR3 size: 15 residues. The ends were cut back, 5 bases at V and 0 bases at J, with 13 bases in the middle. Here the CDR3 DNA reads TGTGCCAGCAGCGCGCAGGGTTTAGCTAACTATGGCTACACCTTC. The encoded protein is CASSAQGLANYGYTF.

The chain recombines TRBV14 with TRBJ2-2; D is perhaps TRBD2 (5 bases). This CDR3 has 15 residues. The germline gives CDR1 SGHDN, CDR2 FVKESK. V lost 4 bases to trimming and J lost 6 bases, with 15 bases between them. The CDR3 here is CASSPRALLAGELFF. The DNA for the CDR3 is TGTGCCAGCAGCCCGAGGGCTCTCCTCGCCGGGGAGCTGTTTTTT. The full variable domain, with the rest looked up from reference TRBV14 and TRBJ2-2, is EAGVTQFPSHSVIEKGQTVTLRCDPISGHDNLYWYRRVMGKEIKFLLHFVKESKQDESGMPNNRFLAERTGGTYSTLKVQPAELEDSGVYFCASSPRALLAGELFFGEGSRLTVL.

This clone was seen a single time. The V call is TRBV18, the J call TRBJ1-1, with D perhaps TRBD1 (6 bases). The CDR3 has 16 residues. Germline CDR1 reads KGHSH; CDR2 reads LQKENI. V was clipped by 3 bases and J by 3 bases, with 17 bases between them. CDR3 sequence: CASSPSTGRVYTEAFF. The CDR3 coding sequence is TGTGCCAGCTCACCCTCGACAGGAAGAGTGTACACTGAAGCTTTCTTT.

The V gene is TRBV7-2, the J gene TRBJ2-1; the D gene is possibly TRBD2 (5 bases). The V gene's germline CDR1 is SGHTA and CDR2 FQGNSA. The CDR3 sequence is 13 residues long. The V end lost 2 bases, the J end lost 8 bases, and 10 bases lay between the germline ends. CDR3 residues: CASSLTGYDEQFF. The CDR3 bases are TGTGCCAGCAGCTTAACGGGGTATGATGAGCAGTTCTTC.

The chain couples TRBV7-9 to TRBJ1-2, with D possibly matching TRBD1 (5 bases). V was clipped by 4 bases and J by 0 bases, with 12 bases between them. Germline V lookup: CDR1 SEHNR, CDR2 FQNEAQ (reference sequence). This CDR3 is 15 amino acids long. CDR3 in DNA: TGTGCCAGCAGCTCACGACAGCTAGCTAACTATGGCTACACCTTC. Translation gives CASSSRQLANYGYTF.

The genes are TRBV5-1 and TRBJ2-3, with TRBD2 as a possible D gene (6 bases). With 4 bases removed from V and 3 bases from J, the gap between germline ends came to 12 bases. The germline gives CDR1 SGHRS, CDR2 YFSETQ. The CDR3 covers 14 residues. In nucleotides, the CDR3 is TGCGCCAGCAGCCTAAGACTAGTTACAGATACGCAGTATTTT. Protein product: CASSLRLVTDTQYF.

CDR3 region: CASSGTGEAFF. CDR3 nucleotide sequence: TGTGCCAGCAGTGGGACAGGGGAGGCTTTCTTT. V is TRBV2 and J is TRBJ1-1; 9 bases agree with TRBD1. V lost 4 bases and J lost 11; bases outside the gene matches: 2. The CDR3 runs 11 residues. Germline values: CDR1 SNHLY, CDR2 FYNNEI.

This chain uses TRBV7-9 with TRBJ1-1, with a weak D call TRBD1 (6 bases). The CDR3 runs 11 residues. Germline CDR1 SEHNR, CDR2 FQNEAQ (reference sequence). Trimming pared 4 bases from V and 6 bases from J, leaving 6 bases between. CDR3 DNA sequence: TGTGCCAGCAGCTACAGGGCTGAAGCTTTCTTT. Amino acids: CASSYRAEAFF.

V gene TRBV14 combines with J gene TRBJ2-7; 7 bases map to TRBD2. This CDR3 region has 14 residues. V shed 0 bases and J 6 bases; nucleotides not matched to a gene: 5. Germline V lookup: CDR1 SGHDN, CDR2 FVKESK. In DNA form, the CDR3 reads TGTGCCAGCAGCCAAGATGGGGGGGGGACCGAGCAGTACTTC. It codes for CASSQDGGGTEQYF.

In this sample, this clone turned up a few times. DNA for the CDR3: TGTGCCAGCAGTGGAGACAGGGGTTCCTATGGCTACACCTTC. Translating gives CASSGDRGSYGYTF. The rearrangement links TRBV2 to TRBJ1-2; 8 positions agree with TRBD1. The germline CDR1 and CDR2 sequences are SNHLY and FYNNEI. Trimming at V came to 4 bases and at J to 4 bases, leaving 5 bases not matched to a gene. This CDR3 has 14 residues.

This chain joins TRBV11-2 and TRBJ2-5, with 7 bases aligning to TRBD1. V lost 4 bases and J lost 6; bases outside the gene matches: 14. Germline V CDR1 and CDR2: SGHAT, FQNNGV. CDR3 length equals 16 residues. Here the CDR3 DNA reads TGTGCCAGCAGCTCAACAACGACAACAGGGGTAAAGACCCAGTACTTC. It specifies CASSSTTTTGVKTQYF.

The chain has TRBV19 and TRBJ1-1, with 8 positions matching TRBD1. Germline loops: CDR1 LNHDA, CDR2 SQIVND (reference sequence). The length of the CDR3 is 13 residues. V gave up 5 bases and J gave up 5 bases; unmatched junction bases: 4. The CDR3 coding sequence is TGTGCCAGTAGTTCCACAGGGGGGACTGAAGCTTTCTTT. Translated: CASSSTGGTEAFF. The complete variable domain, with remaining parts taken from reference TRBV19 and TRBJ1-1, reads DGGITQSPKYLFRKEGQNVTLSCEQNLNHDAMYWYRQDPGQGLRLIYYSQIVNDFQKGDIAEGYSVSREKKESFPLTVTSAQKNPTAFYLCASSSTGGTEAFFGQGTRLTVV.

The chain recombines TRBV7-2 with TRBJ1-2; 9 nucleotides agree with TRBD1. The CDR3 contains 19 residues. The germline gives CDR1 SGHTA, CDR2 FQGNSA. The trim removed 5 bases at V and 5 bases at J, leaving 21 bases unmatched. The CDR3 DNA reads as TGTGCCAGCAGCATCGGCGGAACAGGGGGCGGCCCCCTTTGGTATGGCTACACCTTC. Translated: CASSIGGTGGGPLWYGYTF.